This TCR beta chain was found in a study of cytomegalovirus exposure and HLA in healthy donors. Whole-study results and caveats: TCR beta sequences reportedly predicted most subjects' HLA-A and HLA-B alleles accurately. Donors were assumed by presence/absence analyses to have roughly uniform sequencing depth. Some V segments, including TRBV6-2 and TRBV6-3, were excluded as indistinguishable.

Turning to this clone: Its cognate antigen is unknown.

The PCR employed 60 Vbeta primers together with 13 Jbeta primers. Sequenced by immunoSEQ multiplex PCR; TCRdb stores in-frame clones only, minus some. The table includes 200,000 or so clones, about 90% detected once. This CDR3 is built from 15 residues. Trimming took off 0 bases at V and 0 bases at J, with 6 bases between the two ends. CDR1 and CDR2 (germline): SNHLY, FYNNEI. The chain joins TRBV2 to TRBJ1-3; no firm D call. This clonotype was obtained from a girl in the first two years of life in good health and CMV-seronegative. Sequenced material: PBMCs. The CDR3 DNA sequence: TGTGCCAGCAGTGAAGCGTCGAGCTCTGGAAACACCATATATTTT. This sequence encodes CASSEASSSGNTIYF.